Below, one T cell receptor beta chain is given with its context. Its antigen is unknown. This table comes from immunoSEQ multiplex PCR, and its TCRdb copy is limited to in-frame clones, with some not included. The sample lists around 220,000 clones, 94% seen once, with roughly 1.8% in the top ten. CDR1 is MDHEN and CDR2 is SYDVKM in the germline V gene. V was clipped by 5 bases and J by 2 bases, with 10 bases between them. The length of the CDR3 is 14 residues. The data derive from a study of T cell responses to AZD1222 COVID-19 vaccine. Study-wide points: After the peak T cell response, and only then, were repertoires sampled.

Sequencing used peripheral blood, obtained 28 days after the second dose of the MenACWY control vaccine. This chain joins TRBV28 and TRBJ1-5; no clear D gene. The TCR sequence derives from an adult who received the MenACWY meningococcal vaccine as a control. This CDR3 is CASSPNVGNQPQHF. CDR3 sequence (DNA): TGTGCCAGCAGTCCGAACGTTGGCAATCAGCCCCAGCATTTT.